This TCR beta chain was found in a study of persistence of HIV-infected CD4 T cells. This was the immunoSEQ version 4 assay in survey mode. Produced via immunoSEQ multiplex PCR; TCRdb's table is partial and in-frame only. Of almost 20,000 clones in the sample, roughly 74% are singletons; the top ten hold 6.5% to 8.5%. V lost 0 bases to trimming and J lost 6 bases, with 14 bases between them. The CDR3 extends over 15 amino acids. Germline CDR1 reads MGHRA; CDR2 reads YSYEKL. Stimulation used about 10 ug/mL lysate from CMV-infected fibroblasts. Sorting selected CD4+ T cells upregulating both CD40 ligand and CD69. The sample holds a few counts of this clone. The target antigen is unknown.

J is TRBJ1-1 and V is TRBV4-1, with D unclear. The source is an adult man with HIV who was CMV-seropositive. The input for sequencing was CD4+ T cells sorted from PBMCs after approximately 19-hour stimulation, taken from a patient who received antiretroviral therapy. For the CDR3, the DNA is TGCGCCAGCAGCCAAGATCTGGACCCAAGGGCTGAAGCTTTCTTT. Residues: CASSQDLDPRAEAFF.